What follows is one T cell receptor (beta chain) and its context. This entry is derived from a study of blood T cell repertoires in COVID-19. The wider study: The study drew acute and convalescent COVID-19 samples from the United States, Italy and Spain. Sources were T cells, B-cell-depleted T cells, or PBMCs; the material itself was cDNA or gDNA.

Original analysis: For nucleated cells, counts were estimated from reference gene primer amplification. Generated by immunoSEQ multiplex PCR, the TCRdb table keeps only in-frame clones and is missing some. V and J calls and clone size are given by that table; D and trimming were obtained from the DNA. The sample lists about 140,000 clones; around three quarters were seen once. The CDR3 runs 15 residues. V lost 5 bases and J 4 bases, leaving 15 bases between the germline ends. Germline loops: CDR1 LNHDA, CDR2 SQIVND (reference sequence). This TCR came from a man aged 60 to 75 with acute or convalescent COVID-19. The V gene is TRBV19, the J gene TRBJ1-5; D not certain. The specimen was peripheral blood. The CDR3 DNA reads TGTGCCAGTAGTCTAGCGGCAGGAGGGAATCAGCCCCAGCATTTT. It translates to CASSLAAGGNQPQHF.